This passage covers 29 T cell receptor beta chains from one sample sequenced in a study of T cell responses to AZD1222 COVID-19 vaccine (dated by TCRdb to the early 2020s). The library was obtained by the immunoSEQ multiplex PCR assay. In its TCRdb copy, this immuneACCESS table keeps in-frame sequences only and misses some clones. Where compared with another copy, unresolved V genes explain less than half of these, and the others have no known cause. The sample table contains about 150,000 clones; only one count was recorded for more than 75% of them. The top ten clonotypes cover around 5.2% of the sample. Sample time point, as interpreted from the label and publication: baseline before first vaccination. Here the sequenced sample was peripheral blood, taken on day 0 of AZD1222 vaccination. The receptor set was obtained from an adult in good health.

The chain combines TRBV4-2 with TRBJ1-5; D may be TRBD1 (6 bases). The CDR3 sequence is 15 residues long. CDR1 LGHNA and CDR2 YNFKEQ come from the germline V gene. V was clipped by 0 bases and J by 4 bases, with 10 bases between them. The chain's CDR3 is CASSQDGQGNQPQHF. In nucleotides, the CDR3 is TGTGCCAGCAGCCAAGATGGGCAGGGGAATCAGCCCCAGCATTTT.

This clone was counted a single time. This chain links TRBV18 with TRBJ1-5, with D tentatively TRBD1 (6 bases). With 5 bases removed from V and 0 bases from J, the gap between germline ends came to 14 bases. Germline assignment: CDR1 KGHSH and CDR2 LQKENI. This CDR3 region has 16 residues. CDR3 bases: TGTGCCAGCTCAGTGGGACAAGATTATAGCAATCAGCCCCAGCATTTT. This encodes CASSVGQDYSNQPQHF. Full variable domain (missing parts from reference TRBV18 and TRBJ1-5): NAGVMQNPRHLVRRRGQEARLRCSPMKGHSHVYWYRQLPEEGLKFMVYLQKENIIDESGMPKERFSAEFPKEGPSILRIQQVVRGDSAAYFCASSVGQDYSNQPQHFGDGTRLSIL.

The gene calls are TRBV3-1 (or the pseudogene TRBV3-2) and TRBJ2-7; D gene unclear. CDR3 length: 14 amino acids. V gave up 10 bases and J gave up 1 base, with 17 bases separating them. Per the germline V gene, CDR1 is LGHDT and CDR2 is YNNKEL (reference sequence). As DNA, the CDR3 is TGTGCCACCACGGTGGGCGGCGGATCCTACGAGCAGTACTTC. Protein sequence: CATTVGGGSYEQYF.

V usage is TRBV21-1 and J usage is TRBJ1-4; TRBD1 is the table's D call, not checked against the DNA. TRBV21-1 is a known pseudogene. The CDR3 runs 15 residues. CDR3 coding DNA: TGTGCCAGCCCGACAGCCCAACCATTTAATGAAAAACTGTTTTTT. As protein: CASPTAQPFNEKLFF.

The chain is built from TRBV5-1 and TRBJ1-6, with TRBD1 matching over 8 bases. In germline, CDR1 is SGHRS, CDR2 YFSETQ. The CDR3 consists of 16 residues. Unmatched junction bases numbered 11, after V lost 4 bases and J lost 8 bases. The CDR3: CASSDRFGQGYSPLHF. The CDR3 coding sequence is TGCGCCAGCAGCGACCGCTTTGGACAGGGCTATTCACCCCTCCACTTT.

Only a few counts were recorded for this clone. The CDR3 here is CASSIERTAVYGYTF. CDR3 coding DNA: TGTGCCAGTAGTATAGAGAGGACAGCAGTCTATGGCTACACCTTC. V is TRBV19 and J is TRBJ1-2, with a tentative D call TRBD1 (6 bases). CDR3 size: 15 residues. CDR1 and CDR2 from the germline V gene are LNHDA and SQIVND (reference sequence). Trimming shortened V by 0 bases and J by 4 bases, and 12 bases separated the two germline ends. The full variable domain, rest sourced from reference TRBV19 and TRBJ1-2, is DGGITQSPKYLFRKEGQNVTLSCEQNLNHDAMYWYRQDPGQGLRLIYYSQIVNDFQKGDIAEGYSVSREKKESFPLTVTSAQKNPTAFYLCASSIERTAVYGYTFGSGTRLTVV.

The V and J genes are TRBV5-1 and TRBJ1-2, with D possibly being TRBD1 (5 bases). The length of the CDR3 is 13 residues. Germline V CDR1 and CDR2: SGHRS, YFSETQ. The germline V and J ends were trimmed by 3 bases and 8 bases, with 14 bases remaining between them. The CDR3 coding sequence is TGCGCCAGCAGCTACGGTGGGGCAGGGGGCTACACCTTC. It is translated as CASSYGGAGGYTF.

The J gene is TRBJ2-6, the V gene TRBV4-3; TRBD1 might be the D (6 bases). The V gene lost 5 bases and the J gene lost 1 base, with 12 bases spanning the gap. This CDR3 has 16 amino acids. From germline, CDR1 is LGHNA and CDR2 YSLEER. DNA for the CDR3: TGCGCCAGCAGCGCATCCACAGGGTCTGGGGCCAACGTCCTGACTTTC. Its protein is CASSASTGSGANVLTF.

This chain uses TRBV7-6 with TRBJ2-3; no reliable D call. The CDR3 loop spans 11 amino acids. Germline V gene lookup returns CDR1 SGHVS and CDR2 FNYEAQ. Deletions cut 7 bases from V and 0 bases from J, with 2 bases between. CDR3 region: CASTSTDTQYF. The CDR3 nucleotides are TGTGCCAGCACCAGCACAGATACGCAGTATTTT.

V usage is TRBV7-6 and J usage is TRBJ2-3, with 11 bases that match TRBD2. Germline CDR1 is SGHVS and CDR2 is FNYEAQ. Trimming at V came to 5 bases and at J to 3 bases, leaving 4 bases not matched to a gene. The length of the CDR3 is 15 residues. In DNA form, the CDR3 reads TGTGCCAGCAGCCGGGGGACTAGCGGAACAGATACGCAGTATTTT. Amino acids: CASSRGTSGTDTQYF.

The count of this clone is one. The J gene is TRBJ2-3, the V gene TRBV21-1; the table gives TRBD2 as D, unverified against the DNA. TRBV21-1 is termed a pseudogene. CDR3 length: 19 amino acids. This chain's CDR3 is CASSMGTRLAGGQTDTQYF. DNA for the CDR3: TGTGCCAGCAGCATGGGCACCCGACTAGCGGGAGGGCAAACAGATACGCAGTATTTT.

J is TRBJ2-1 and V is TRBV5-5, with D maybe TRBD2 (7 bases). CDR1 SGHKS and CDR2 YYEKEE come from the germline V gene (reference sequence). There are 14 residues in the CDR3. Trimming removed 1 base at V and 8 bases at J, with 13 bases between. Here the CDR3 DNA reads TGTGCCAGCAGCTTGTGGGGGGGCGGAGATGAGCAGTTCTTC. Translated: CASSLWGGGDEQFF.

This clone was seen only once. CDR3 nucleotide sequence: TGTGCCAGTAGTTCGCGACCCGGGCTCGGTTGGTACGAGCAGTACTTC. Encoded protein: CASSSRPGLGWYEQYF. The chain is built from TRBV19 and TRBJ2-7; D is unclear. The CDR3 consists of 16 residues. Germline CDR1 reads LNHDA; CDR2 reads SQIVND (reference sequence). Trimming shortened V by 5 bases and J by 4 bases, and 21 bases separated the two germline ends.

The V call is TRBV5-1, the J call TRBJ2-2; D remains unclear. The CDR3 totals 16 residues. V lost 1 base and J lost 3, with 13 bases in between. Germline CDR1 SGHRS, CDR2 YFSETQ. Written as DNA, the CDR3 is TGCGCCAGCAGCTTGAGGGCGGACCGGGACACCGGGGAGCTGTTTTTT. This gives the protein CASSLRADRDTGELFF.

V gene TRBV28 combines with J gene TRBJ2-7; no reliable D call. Trimming stripped 8 bases from V and 4 bases from J, with 12 bases between. The length of the CDR3 is 12 residues. The V gene's germline CDR1 is MDHEN and CDR2 SYDVKM. The CDR3 region has the DNA TGTGCCAGCGGGTCGCTTTTTTACGAGCAGTACTTC. This gives the protein CASGSLFYEQYF.

The V call is TRBV7-2, the J call TRBJ2-7, with 12 bases lining up with TRBD2. The V and J ends lost 5 bases and 7 bases, in that order; junction bases with no gene match: 9. CDR3 length: 15 residues. Germline V gene data show CDR1 as SGHTA and CDR2 as FQGNSA. The CDR3 loop reads CASSGRLAGVSEQYF. The CDR3 DNA follows: TGTGCCAGCAGCGGGAGACTAGCGGGAGTGAGTGAGCAGTACTTC.

The J gene is TRBJ1-1, the V gene TRBV7-6, with unresolved D. The CDR3 sequence is 13 residues long. Germline V gene sequence: CDR1 SGHVS, CDR2 FNYEAQ. The germline V and J ends were trimmed by 2 bases and 1 base, with 5 bases remaining between them. The CDR3 region has the DNA TGTGCCAGCAGCTTAACGGGGAACACTGAAGCTTTCTTT. Its protein product is CASSLTGNTEAFF. Using reference TRBV7-6 and TRBJ1-1 for the parts outside the CDR3, the full variable domain is GAGVSQSPRYKVTKRGQDVALRCDPISGHVSLYWYRQALGQGPEFLTYFNYEAQQDKSGLPNDRFSAERPEGSISTLTIQRTEQRDSAMYRCASSLTGNTEAFFGQGTRLTVV.

The V call is TRBV6-5, the J call TRBJ1-1; the match to TRBD1 covers 10 bases. Trimming at V came to 7 bases and at J to 8 bases, leaving 10 bases not matched to a gene. The CDR3 is 14 residues long. Germline V gene sequence: CDR1 MNHEY, CDR2 SVGAGI. CDR3 protein: CASNLGQGNGEAFF. The CDR3 DNA reads TGTGCCAGCAACCTGGGACAGGGGAATGGAGAAGCTTTCTTT.

The chain has TRBV5-4 and TRBJ2-5, with D uncertain. The CDR3 runs 16 residues. The germline V gene encodes CDR1 SGHNT and CDR2 YYREEE (reference sequence). V lost 2 bases and J lost 1, with 15 bases in between. DNA of the CDR3: TGTGCCAGCAGCTTAGCGCAAGGGTCCGGCCAAGAGACCCAGTACTTC. This codes for CASSLAQGSGQETQYF.

The chain combines TRBV4-3 with TRBJ2-3; D unclear. The CDR3 extends over 14 amino acids. The germline V gene encodes CDR1 LGHNA and CDR2 YSLEER. Trimming stripped 2 bases from V and 4 bases from J, with 10 bases between. The DNA of the CDR3 is TGCGCCAGCAGCCAACGGGCGGCGGCAGATACGCAGTATTTT. Translated: CASSQRAAADTQYF.

CDR3 DNA sequence: TGTGCCAGCAGCCAGTCCCGGGACTACGGAGAGACCCAGTACTTC. This gives the protein CASSQSRDYGETQYF. This chain connects TRBV4-2 to TRBJ2-5; 7 nucleotides agree with TRBD2. CDR1 is LGHNA and CDR2 is YNFKEQ in the germline V gene. V trimming: 3 bases; J trimming: 4 bases; junction bases outside the gene matches: 8. The CDR3 loop spans 15 amino acids.

The gene calls are TRBV9 and TRBJ2-2; D remains unclear. From germline, CDR1 is SGDLS and CDR2 YYNGEE. V shed 10 bases and J shed 3 bases, with 10 bases lying between them. This CDR3 comprises 12 residues. The CDR3 region has the DNA TGTGCCGGAAGCAGTGACACCGGGGAGCTGTTTTTT. It specifies CAGSSDTGELFF.

The chain recombines TRBV18 with TRBJ1-2; 10 bases are shared with TRBD1. V trimming: 3 bases; J trimming: 5 bases; junction bases outside the gene matches: 6. Germline assignment: CDR1 KGHSH and CDR2 LQKENI. This CDR3 region has 15 residues. The CDR3 protein is CASSPTGTGAYGYTF. CDR3 DNA sequence: TGTGCCAGCTCACCTACCGGGACAGGGGCTTATGGCTACACCTTC.

The chain recombines TRBV19 with TRBJ2-5, with D perhaps matching TRBD2 (6 bases). The CDR3 totals 13 residues. CDR1 and CDR2 from the germline V gene are LNHDA and SQIVND (reference sequence). The V end was cut by 5 bases, the J end by 4 bases, with 11 bases between. CDR3 nucleotides: TGTGCCAGTAGTTGGGGGGTTTCAGAGACCCAGTACTTC. Protein sequence: CASSWGVSETQYF. Full variable domain (missing parts from reference TRBV19 and TRBJ2-5): DGGITQSPKYLFRKEGQNVTLSCEQNLNHDAMYWYRQDPGQGLRLIYYSQIVNDFQKGDIAEGYSVSREKKESFPLTVTSAQKNPTAFYLCASSWGVSETQYFGPGTRLLVL.

This clone was seen more than once but under ten times. CDR3 amino acids: CASSRVVRLTNEKLFF. The DNA of the CDR3 is TGTGCCAGCAGCCGGGTCGTTAGGCTGACTAATGAAAAACTGTTTTTT. The gene calls are TRBV3-1 (or the pseudogene TRBV3-2) and TRBJ1-4; no firm D call. V shed 4 bases and J shed 2 bases, with 14 bases lying between them. The CDR3 covers 16 residues. Germline-derived CDR1 and CDR2 are LGHDT and YNNKEL (reference sequence).

This chain connects TRBV7-2 to TRBJ2-7, with TRBD2 matching 8 bases. The CDR3 spans 14 residues. CDR1 and CDR2 (germline): SGHTA, FQGNSA. V trimming: 1 base; J trimming: 4 bases; junction bases outside the gene matches: 3. CDR3 sequence reads: CASSLVAGRYEQYF. The CDR3 nucleotides are TGTGCCAGCAGCTTAGTAGCGGGGAGGTACGAGCAGTACTTC.

This chain links TRBV19 with TRBJ1-5; D is unresolved. Germline V lookup: CDR1 LNHDA, CDR2 SQIVND (reference sequence). The ends were cut back, 10 bases at V and 5 bases at J, with 9 bases in the middle. The CDR3 extends over 11 amino acids. The CDR3 is CAIPAHQPQHF. As DNA, the CDR3 is TGTGCCATCCCGGCCCATCAGCCCCAGCATTTT.

The chain combines TRBV7-6 with TRBJ1-1; D call uncertain. CDR3 length equals 14 residues. The V end was cut by 5 bases, the J end by 6 bases, with 16 bases between. Looked up from germline, CDR1 is SGHVS and CDR2 is FNYEAQ. As DNA, the CDR3 is TGTGCCAGCAGCCCCCAGGAGGGTTGGGCTGAAGCTTTCTTT. This sequence encodes CASSPQEGWAEAFF.

J is TRBJ1-2 and V is TRBV4-3; D possibly corresponds to TRBD1 (5 bases). CDR3 length: 16 amino acids. Germline CDR1 and CDR2: LGHNA and YSLEER. Trimming removed 3 bases from V and 0 bases from J, with 14 bases in between. CDR3 sequence reads: CASSHNLRGANYGYTF. The CDR3 DNA reads TGCGCCAGCAGCCACAACCTTAGAGGGGCTAACTATGGCTACACCTTC.